A selection of T cell receptor beta chains follows, all from one sample in a study of shared clonotypes between healthy human individuals. Here immunoSEQ multiplex PCR was the method, and the copy in TCRdb shows in-frame clones only, minus some. Of about 1.5 million clones in the sample, 95% to 99% are singletons; the top ten hold 0.4% to 0.45%. The sample was naive CD4+ T cells sorted from blood. These TCRs come from a man aged 30-40 years in good health. CDR3s include the opening cysteine and the closing phenylalanine or tryptophan. The D gene is left open where the match is weak. Clone size is not always given. Where it is, it says once, few, many or a class for expanded clones.

once	NA	TRBV6-5	TRBJ2-2	TGTGCCACCTCAGGATTGAACACCGGGGAGCTGTTTTTT	CATSGLNTGELFF
NA	TRBD1	TRBV5-1	TRBJ2-1	TGCGCCAGCAGCTTGGAGGGGACAGGGGGCGCGTTCTTC	CASSLEGTGGAFF
NA	TRBD2	TRBV14	TRBJ2-3	TGTGCCAGCAGCCAACCGCTAGCGGGATCCACAGATACGCAGTATTTT	CASSQPLAGSTDTQYF
NA	TRBD1	TRBV18	TRBJ1-4	TGTGCCAGCTCACCCGCTTTAGGCAGGGGGATTGGATTGGATGAAAAACTGTTTTTT	CASSPALGRGIGLDEKLFF
NA	NA	TRBV9	TRBJ2-7	TGTGCCAGCAGCCCCGGGAACGGGGCGACCTACGAGCAGTACTTC	CASSPGNGATYEQYF
NA	NA	TRBV7-9	TRBJ2-1	TGTGCCAGCAGCTCGGGGACCAGGGAGCAGTTCTTC	CASSSGTREQFF
NA	TRBD1	TRBV4-1	TRBJ2-5	TGCGCCAGCAGCTCCCGACAGGGCCAAAAGACCCAGTACTTC	CASSSRQGQKTQYF
NA	TRBD1	TRBV18	TRBJ2-7	TGTGCCAGCTCCCCAACCGGGACAGGGTTGCGCGAGCAGTACTTC	CASSPTGTGLREQYF
NA	TRBD2	TRBV28	TRBJ2-1	TGTGCCAGCAGCCCTCACCCCGGACTAGCGGGAGGGGATGAGCAGTTCTTC	CASSPHPGLAGGDEQFF
NA	TRBD2	TRBV27	TRBJ2-1	TGTGCCAGCAGTCTACACAGCGGGAGGGCCTATTCCGAGCAGTTCTTC	CASSLHSGRAYSEQFF
NA	NA	TRBV15	TRBJ1-5	TGTGCCACCAGTTCGGTTCTCAATCAGCCCCAGCATTTT	CATSSVLNQPQHF